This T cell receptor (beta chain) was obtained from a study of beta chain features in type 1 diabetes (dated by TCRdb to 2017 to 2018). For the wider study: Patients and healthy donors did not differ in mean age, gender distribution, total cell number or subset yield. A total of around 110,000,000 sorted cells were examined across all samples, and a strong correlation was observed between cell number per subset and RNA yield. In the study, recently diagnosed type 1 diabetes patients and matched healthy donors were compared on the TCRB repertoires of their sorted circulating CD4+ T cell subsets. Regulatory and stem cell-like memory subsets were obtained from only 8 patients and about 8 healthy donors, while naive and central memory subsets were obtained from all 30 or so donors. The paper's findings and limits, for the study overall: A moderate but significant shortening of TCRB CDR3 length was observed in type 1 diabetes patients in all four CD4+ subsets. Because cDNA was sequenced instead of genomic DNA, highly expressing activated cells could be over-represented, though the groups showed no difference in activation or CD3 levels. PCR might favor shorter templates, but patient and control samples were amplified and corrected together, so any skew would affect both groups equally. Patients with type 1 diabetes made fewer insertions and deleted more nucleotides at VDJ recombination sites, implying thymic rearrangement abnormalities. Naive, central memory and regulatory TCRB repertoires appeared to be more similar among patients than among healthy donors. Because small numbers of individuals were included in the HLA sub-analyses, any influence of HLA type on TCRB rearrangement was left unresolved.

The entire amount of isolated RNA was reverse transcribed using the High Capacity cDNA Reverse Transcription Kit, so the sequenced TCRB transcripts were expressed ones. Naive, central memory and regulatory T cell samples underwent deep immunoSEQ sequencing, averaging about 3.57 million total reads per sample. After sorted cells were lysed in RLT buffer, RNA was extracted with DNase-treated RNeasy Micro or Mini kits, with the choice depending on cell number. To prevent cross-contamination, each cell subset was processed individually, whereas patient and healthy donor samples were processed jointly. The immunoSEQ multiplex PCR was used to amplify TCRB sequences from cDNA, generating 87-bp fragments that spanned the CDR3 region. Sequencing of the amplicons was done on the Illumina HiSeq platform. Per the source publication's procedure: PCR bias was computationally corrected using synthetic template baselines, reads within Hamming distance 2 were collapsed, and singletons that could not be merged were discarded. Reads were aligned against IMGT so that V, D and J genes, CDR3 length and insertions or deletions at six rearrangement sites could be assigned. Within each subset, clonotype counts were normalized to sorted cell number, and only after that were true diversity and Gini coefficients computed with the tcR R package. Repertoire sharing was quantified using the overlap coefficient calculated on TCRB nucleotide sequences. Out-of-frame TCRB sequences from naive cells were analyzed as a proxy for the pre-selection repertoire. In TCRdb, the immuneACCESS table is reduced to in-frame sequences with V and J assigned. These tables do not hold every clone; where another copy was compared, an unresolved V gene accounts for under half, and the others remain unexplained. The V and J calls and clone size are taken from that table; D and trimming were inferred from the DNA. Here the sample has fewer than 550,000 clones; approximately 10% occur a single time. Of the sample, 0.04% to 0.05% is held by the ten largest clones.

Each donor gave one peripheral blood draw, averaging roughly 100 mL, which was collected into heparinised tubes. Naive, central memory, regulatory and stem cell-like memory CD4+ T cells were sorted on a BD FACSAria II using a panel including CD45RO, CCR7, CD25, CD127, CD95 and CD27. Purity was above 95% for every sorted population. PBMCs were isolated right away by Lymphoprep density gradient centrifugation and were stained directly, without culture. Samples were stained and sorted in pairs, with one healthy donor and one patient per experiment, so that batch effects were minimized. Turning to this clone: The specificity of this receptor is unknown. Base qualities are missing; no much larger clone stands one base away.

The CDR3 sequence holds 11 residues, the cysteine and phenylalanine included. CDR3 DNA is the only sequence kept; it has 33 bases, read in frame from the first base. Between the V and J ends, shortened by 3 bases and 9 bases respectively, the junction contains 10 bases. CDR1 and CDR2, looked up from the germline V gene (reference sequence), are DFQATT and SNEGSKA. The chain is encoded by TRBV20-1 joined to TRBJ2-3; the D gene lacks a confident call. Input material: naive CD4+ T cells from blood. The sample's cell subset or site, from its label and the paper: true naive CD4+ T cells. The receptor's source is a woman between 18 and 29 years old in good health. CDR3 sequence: CSASSGWTQYF. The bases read TGCAGTGCTAGTTCCGGCTGGACGCAGTATTTT.